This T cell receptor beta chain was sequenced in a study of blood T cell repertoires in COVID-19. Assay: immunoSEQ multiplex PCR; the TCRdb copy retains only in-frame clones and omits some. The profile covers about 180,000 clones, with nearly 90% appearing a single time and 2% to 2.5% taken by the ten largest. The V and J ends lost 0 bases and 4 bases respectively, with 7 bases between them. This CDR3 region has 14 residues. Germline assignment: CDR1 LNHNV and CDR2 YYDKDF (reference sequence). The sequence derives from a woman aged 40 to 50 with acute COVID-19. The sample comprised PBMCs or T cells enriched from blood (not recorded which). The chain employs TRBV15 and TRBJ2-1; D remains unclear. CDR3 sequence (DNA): TGTGCCACCAGCAGAGATCTACAGTACAATGAGCAGTTCTTC. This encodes CATSRDLQYNEQFF.